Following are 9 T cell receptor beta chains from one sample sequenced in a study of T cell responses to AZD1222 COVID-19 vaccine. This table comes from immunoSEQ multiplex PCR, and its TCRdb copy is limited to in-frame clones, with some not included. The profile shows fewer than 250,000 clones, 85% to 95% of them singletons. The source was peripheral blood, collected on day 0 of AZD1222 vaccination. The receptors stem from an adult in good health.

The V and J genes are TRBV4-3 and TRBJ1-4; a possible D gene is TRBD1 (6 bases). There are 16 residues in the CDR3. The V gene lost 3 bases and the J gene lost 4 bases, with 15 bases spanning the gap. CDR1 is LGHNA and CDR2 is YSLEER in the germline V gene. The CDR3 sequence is CASSQRPGEINEKLFF. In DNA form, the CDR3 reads TGCGCCAGCAGCCAGCGGCCAGGGGAGATTAATGAAAAACTGTTTTTT.

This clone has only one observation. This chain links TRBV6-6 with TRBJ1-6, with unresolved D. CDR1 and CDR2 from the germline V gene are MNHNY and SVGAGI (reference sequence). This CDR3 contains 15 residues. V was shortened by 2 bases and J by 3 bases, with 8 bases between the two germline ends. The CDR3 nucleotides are TGTGCCAGCAGTTACGGTAGGGACTATAATTCACCCCTCCACTTT. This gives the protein CASSYGRDYNSPLHF.

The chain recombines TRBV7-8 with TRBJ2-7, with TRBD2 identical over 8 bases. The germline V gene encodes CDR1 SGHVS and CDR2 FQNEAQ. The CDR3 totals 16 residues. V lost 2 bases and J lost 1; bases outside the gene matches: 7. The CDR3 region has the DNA TGTGCCAGCAGCTTAAATTTGCGGGGGGCTTCCTACGAGCAGTACTTC. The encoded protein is CASSLNLRGASYEQYF.

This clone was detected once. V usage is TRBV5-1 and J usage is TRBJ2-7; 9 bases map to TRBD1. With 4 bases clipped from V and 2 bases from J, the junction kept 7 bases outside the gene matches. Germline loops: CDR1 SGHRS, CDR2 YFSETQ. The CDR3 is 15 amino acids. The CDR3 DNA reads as TGCGCCAGCAGCCCCCGACAGGGGGTGCCCTACGAGCAGTACTTC. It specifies CASSPRQGVPYEQYF.

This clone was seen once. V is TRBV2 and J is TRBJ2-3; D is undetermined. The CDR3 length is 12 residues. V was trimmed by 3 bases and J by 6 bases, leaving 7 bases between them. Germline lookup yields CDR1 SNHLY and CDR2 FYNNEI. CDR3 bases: TGTGCCAGCAGTGACCACTACGATACGCAGTATTTT. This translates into CASSDHYDTQYF.

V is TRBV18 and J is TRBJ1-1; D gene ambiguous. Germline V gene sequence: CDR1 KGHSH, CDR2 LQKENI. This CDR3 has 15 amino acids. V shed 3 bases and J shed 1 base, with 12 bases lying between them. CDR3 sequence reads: CASSPPGVANTEAFF. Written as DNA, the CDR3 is TGTGCCAGCTCACCTCCCGGGGTAGCGAACACTGAAGCTTTCTTT.

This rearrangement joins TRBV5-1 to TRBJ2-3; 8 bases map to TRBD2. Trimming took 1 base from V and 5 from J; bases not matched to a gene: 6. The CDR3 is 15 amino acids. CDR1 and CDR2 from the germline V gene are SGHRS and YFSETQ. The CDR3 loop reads CASSLSGGGGDTQYF. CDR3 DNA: TGCGCCAGCAGCTTGAGCGGGGGCGGGGGAGATACGCAGTATTTT. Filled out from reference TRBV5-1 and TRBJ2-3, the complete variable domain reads KAGVTQTPRYLIKTRGQQVTLSCSPISGHRSVSWYQQTPGQGLQFLFEYFSETQRNKGNFPGRFSGRQFSNSRSEMNVSTLELGDSALYLCASSLSGGGGDTQYFGPGTRLTVL.

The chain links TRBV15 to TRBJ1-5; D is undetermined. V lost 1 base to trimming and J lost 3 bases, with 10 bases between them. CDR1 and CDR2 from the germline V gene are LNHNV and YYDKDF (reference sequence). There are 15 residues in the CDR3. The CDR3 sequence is CATSRARVDNQPQHF. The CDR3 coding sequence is TGTGCCACCAGCAGAGCTAGAGTCGACAATCAGCCCCAGCATTTT.

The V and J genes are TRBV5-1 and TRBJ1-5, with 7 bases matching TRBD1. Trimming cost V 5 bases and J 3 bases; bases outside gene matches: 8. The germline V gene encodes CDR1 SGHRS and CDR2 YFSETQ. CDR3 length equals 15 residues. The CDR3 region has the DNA TGCGCCAGCAGTAGGTTAGGACAGGCCAATCAGCCCCAGCATTTT. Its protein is CASSRLGQANQPQHF.